This T cell receptor beta chain originates from a study of cytomegalovirus exposure and HLA in healthy donors listed by TCRdb under 2017. In terms of the full investigation: According to an earlier analysis of a few hundred of the donors, roughly 180 million T cells yielded 90 million to 130 million unique TCR beta sequences and 276 Gb of sequence data. About 5 DR-DQ haplotypes were handled as single units for association and clustering, since linkage in the cohort was strong. The study was designed to test whether signatures of past pathogen exposure could be identified by cataloging public T cell receptors. The study used immunosequencing to profile the T cell repertoires of hundreds of subjects and linked those repertoires to cytomegalovirus serostatus. On average, 235,054 unique TCR beta nucleotide sequences were sequenced per donor among a few hundred genotyped donors of the cohort, with approximately 18% of those sequences being non-productive. Alongside the repertoire data, information on donor age, sex, ethnicity and CMV serostatus was compiled. The genetic ancestry cluster associated with self-reported Caucasian donors included roughly 84% of the 398 genotyped donors. Genome-wide SNP genotypes for about 65% of the 666 donors were used in a later genetic analysis, which treated that subset as a discovery cohort. A separate validation cohort of 90 to 150 different subjects was used in addition to the approximately 670-subject first cohort. The later analysis used no new phenotypic data to find candidate immune exposures, relying instead on TCR beta sequences and their occurrence across donors. The number of donors typed differed by locus, with roughly 629-640 for A, B, C, DRB1 and DQB1, roughly 520 for DQA1, under 610 for DPA1, and under 490 for DPB1. Around 330 gigabases of sequencing data and around 80 million unique TCR sequences made up an early release that covered 640 HLA-typed donors. HLA typing included class I and class II loci at four-digit resolution. Every discovery cohort repertoire had been produced on one sequencing platform. The study combined high-throughput TCR immunosequencing, statistical association of individual TCRs with disease status, and machine learning to predict cytomegalovirus infection status. To decide whether each TCR beta V gene segment behaved as functional or pseudogenic, an earlier analysis of 587 of the donors relied on high-throughput TCR beta sequencing. A later analysis re-analyzed previously published TCR beta repertoires from 550 to 700 donors and added high-resolution HLA genotyping to study TCR occurrence patterns. What the authors observed across the whole study: Only TCR beta chains were sequenced in this cohort, and the absence of alpha or paired-chain data limited detectable features. Because HLA typing was missing for some donors at each locus, association tests included only the typed subset. In a later analysis, several top co-occurrence clusters were reported to appear linked to parvovirus B19, influenza, CMV and Epstein-Barr virus. Across donors, most TCR sequences were observed very rarely, whereas some public TCRs were present in many individuals. A further reported finding was that TCR beta sequences accurately predicted the HLA-A and HLA-B alleles for most subjects in the first cohort. In a later analysis, some 18,000 TCR beta sequences were associated with specific HLA alleles at a false discovery rate of 0.05. When HLA alleles, especially DR and DQ, strongly co-occurred, TCR associations were difficult to assign to individual alleles. In both the original and validation cohorts, the classifier was reported to diagnose cytomegalovirus status with high specificity and sensitivity. Linkage disequilibrium might explain the correlated functional status among segregating V segments, but an unknown experimental factor could not be excluded. A later analysis found that HLA-associated TCR beta chains were more clonally expanded and had lower generation probabilities than equally common non-associated chains. Sequencing depth was assumed to be roughly uniform across donors in the presence/absence analyses, though that assumption may not hold. The only immune exposure information available for the cohort was CMV serostatus. Most CMV-associated TCR beta chains appeared to be HLA-restricted in a later analysis, and the HLA associations seemed to be driven largely by CMV exposure. The 87-base-pair reads could not distinguish some IMGT-functional V segments, including TRBV6-2 and TRBV6-3, so those segments were excluded. An association between a missense DCLRE1C variant and V-gene and J-gene trimming of TCR beta chains was found in a later genetic analysis and replicated in an independent cohort. According to the authors, the approach could potentially be generalized to other disease states and immunological phenotypes. According to a later genetic analysis, donors in an Asian-associated ancestry cluster had fewer N-insertions in productive TCRs than the approximately 670-donor mean. The study gave a list of around 170 TCR beta chains associated with cytomegalovirus. The earlier analysis of nearly 600 of the donors excluded around 17 rarely observed V segments, including chromosome 9 orphons, because counts were too low. A later analysis found that TCR association rates varied across HLA loci, with DRB1 alleles showing the most associated TCRs and HLA-C alleles the fewest. A few of the identified cytomegalovirus-associated TCR beta chains were confirmed in vitro to be specific for cytomegalovirus antigens. In an earlier analysis of more than 500 of the donors, most TCR beta V segments appeared in productive rearrangements about 90% or about 30% of the time, broadly matching IMGT annotations. The sequencing pipeline was judged likely to have produced a cluster of highly shared sequence variants as a technical artifact.

The cohort consisted of hundreds of healthy bone marrow donors. At the time of sampling, all cohort members were nominally healthy, though unrecorded immune exposures were likely present. The donor was CMV seronegative and was included in the group of 352 seronegative cohort members. A peripheral blood sample was collected from each donor, and TCR beta sequencing was performed on peripheral blood mononuclear cells. Genomic DNA extraction from the blood cell samples was performed with the Qiagen DNeasy Blood Extraction Kit. The method behind the library was the immunoSEQ multiplex PCR assay. For the multiplex PCR, a mixture combining 60 forward primers for TCR Vbeta segments and 13 reverse primers for TCR Jbeta segments was used. The CDR3 region of rearranged TCR beta genes was amplified from genomic DNA with a multiplex PCR assay. Amplified TCR beta libraries were sequenced as 87-base-pair reads on the Illumina HiSeq System. The study's own analysis went as follows. In a later analysis, tens of millions of unique TCR beta chains were counted across the 500 to 850 repertoires, and roughly 9.9 million of these chains were shared by at least two donors. A nearest-neighbor algorithm error-corrected the raw reads and collapsed the reads into unique sequences, merging closely related sequences to remove PCR and sequencing errors. V, D and J gene segments were assigned by aligning CDR3 sequences to IMGT reference sequences. For a sequence to be retained, a match of at least six nucleotides to both a V gene segment and a J gene segment was required. Rearrangements were classified as productive when the CDR3 lacked stop codons and remained in frame with V and J, and all other rearrangements were classified as non-productive. CDR3 was defined by IMGT convention, running from the second conserved V-encoded cysteine to the conserved J-encoded phenylalanine. The earlier analysis of 450 to 750 of the donors excluded any sequence lacking an unambiguous match to a single V gene segment. An earlier analysis of some 610 of the donors called V segments functional above 56.7% productive rearrangements and segregating when the between-donor standard deviation exceeded 5%. A statistical classification framework was built to diagnose cytomegalovirus status from the catalog of TCR beta chain sequences. V and J gene assignment, in a later analysis, came from comparing TCR nucleotide sequences with IMGT/GENE-DB human TR gene sequences. In a later analysis, CDR3 sequences and most-parsimonious VDJ recombination scenarios were assigned using the TCRdist pipeline. In a later analysis, every TCR beta chain was defined by the combination of its CDR3 amino acid sequence and its V-gene family, and reads without a unique V-gene family were dropped. As a way to deal with suspected cross-contamination and a sequencing artifact, a later analysis dropped roughly 620 nucleotide sequences that were highly shared and had low generation probability. For each public chain, a later analysis derived a clonal expansion index from normalized ranks of inferred template counts within each repertoire. In a later analysis, generation probabilities were computed using a VDJ recombination model fitted to out-of-frame rearrangements, and the results were checked against IGoR. A later analysis scored TCR-TCR, TCR-HLA and TCR-CMV co-occurrence with hypergeometric tests, applying a repertoire-size bias correction to TCR pairs. In a later analysis, false discovery rates were estimated by permuting HLA or CMV assignments 20 times. A later analysis grouped co-occurring TCRs with DBSCAN, adding TCRdist sequence similarity when clustering within HLA-allele-positive subsets. Repertoires with fewer than 30,000 or more than 120,000 public chains, plus five repertoires with anomalous nucleotide sharing, were excluded from co-occurrence clustering. Not all clones reach the TCRdb copy of this immuneACCESS table, which keeps in-frame sequences only. Checked studies attribute under half of the gap to unresolved V genes and leave the rest unexplained. That table is the source of V, J and clone size, and D and trimming were worked out from the DNA. This sample is represented by 150,000 to 200,000 clones; under 85% of them were singletons. The ten most abundant clones make up approximately 1.6% of the sample.

Points on this clone: Its antigen target is currently unknown. Per-base quality was not reported, and no clone a single base away is much larger than it.

V loses 0 bases, J loses 9 bases, and the germline ends lie 13 bases apart. Taken from cysteine to phenylalanine, the CDR3 has 14 residues. Only CDR3 DNA is held: 42 bases, read in frame from base 1. From the germline V gene, CDR1 is SGHRS and CDR2 is YFSETQ. Sequencing was performed on PBMCs. This TCR was recovered from a woman between 25 and 40 years old in good health and CMV-seronegative. Here the chain combines TRBV5-1 and TRBJ2-1; too little of a D gene remains to name it. The encoded CDR3 is CASSLDSLYGEQFF. The sequence in DNA is TGCGCCAGCAGCTTGGACAGTCTCTACGGTGAGCAGTTCTTC.